This T cell receptor (beta chain) comes out of a study of blood T cell repertoires in COVID-19. The data were produced by immunoSEQ multiplex PCR, yet TCRdb's version contains in-frame clones alone and is incomplete. The sample carries 250,000 to 300,000 clones, approximately 81% recorded once. CDR3 length equals 16 residues. The V gene's germline CDR1 is SNHLY and CDR2 FYNNEI. J gave up 2 bases and V 9 bases, and 14 bases lay outside the gene matches. Individuals in the exposed group had encountered a COVID-19 case within 2 weeks preceding study entry. The J gene is TRBJ2-5, the V gene TRBV2; TRBD2 matches at 8 bases. Sequencing was performed on PBMCs or T cells enriched from blood (not recorded which). This TCR came from a woman between 50 and 59 years old who had been exposed to COVID-19. The CDR3 loop reads CASKLPGTRGQETQYF. In nucleotides, the CDR3 is TGTGCCAGTAAACTTCCCGGGACTAGAGGGCAAGAGACCCAGTACTTC.